The 27 T cell receptor beta chains listed next were all sequenced from one sample in a study of control samples from healthy donors and cancer patients. The table came from immunoSEQ multiplex PCR; TCRdb's copy has only in-frame clones and leaves some out. In the table there are 85,000 to 120,000 clones, about 90% of which are singletons. Sample: blood. The receptors here all came from a woman between 18 and 29 years old in good health.

The CDR3 region is CAIAGTAYNEQFF. For the CDR3, the DNA is TGTGCCATAGCCGGGACAGCATACAATGAGCAGTTCTTC. V is TRBV4-2 and J is TRBJ2-1; 7 nucleotides line up with TRBD1. The J segment lost 4 bases and the V segment lost 10 bases, leaving 7 bases of the junction unmatched. The CDR3 totals 13 residues. In germline, CDR1 is LGHNA, CDR2 YNFKEQ.

The genes are TRBV29-1 and TRBJ1-2; 11 bases are shared with TRBD1. Germline values: CDR1 SQVTM, CDR2 ANQGSEA. The CDR3 runs to 13 residues. With V trimmed by 3 bases and J by 8 bases, 5 bases remained unmatched. CDR3 residues: CSVDSGQGEGYTF. DNA for the CDR3: TGCAGCGTTGATTCGGGACAGGGGGAAGGCTACACCTTC.

The V call is TRBV6-2 or TRBV6-3, the J call TRBJ1-5; no clear D. This CDR3 is built from 14 residues. Trimming left V 6 bases short and J 5 bases short, with 14 bases between. The germline gives CDR1 MNHEY, CDR2 SVGEGT. This chain's CDR3 is CASSWTSQHQPQHF. Here the CDR3 DNA reads TGTGCCAGCAGCTGGACTTCTCAACATCAGCCCCAGCATTTT.

The rearrangement uses TRBV7-3 and TRBJ2-5; tentative D call: TRBD2 (6 bases). CDR3 length: 17 residues. V lost 5 bases, J lost 1 base, and 20 bases lay in between. In germline, CDR1 is SGHTA, CDR2 FQGTGA. The DNA for the CDR3 is TGTGCCAGCAGCCCCCGCAACGGCCGGGGAGGCCAAGAGACCCAGTACTTC. Its translation: CASSPRNGRGGQETQYF.

The chain is built from TRBV28 and TRBJ1-5; 12 positions agree with TRBD1. Germline V CDR1 and CDR2: MDHEN, SYDVKM. The CDR3 has 15 amino acids. The ends lost 4 bases at V and 5 bases at J; junction bases unmatched: 3. Here the CDR3 DNA reads TGTGCCAGCAGTTCCCGGGACAGGGGGCATCAGCCCCAGCATTTT. It translates to CASSSRDRGHQPQHF.

This sequence joins TRBV6-5 and TRBJ1-3; 9 positions agree with TRBD1. The CDR3 has 16 amino acids. Germline V gene sequence: CDR1 MNHEY, CDR2 SVGAGI. V trimming: 0 bases; J trimming: 7 bases; junction bases outside the gene matches: 7. CDR3 residues: CASSYSGTGFGNTIYF. The CDR3 bases are TGTGCCAGCAGTTACTCAGGGACAGGGTTTGGGAACACCATATATTTT.

V is TRBV7-8 and J is TRBJ2-7, with D perhaps TRBD2 (5 bases). This CDR3 spans 12 amino acids. From germline, CDR1 is SGHVS and CDR2 FQNEAQ. The V gene lost 2 bases and the J gene lost 7 bases, with 9 bases spanning the gap. CDR3 in amino acids: CASSLLAWEQYF. CDR3 DNA sequence: TGTGCCAGCAGCTTACTAGCATGGGAGCAGTACTTC.

The V and J genes are TRBV5-4 and TRBJ1-1; 8 bases map to TRBD1. Germline V CDR1 and CDR2: SGHNT, YYREEE (reference sequence). Losses at the gene ends were 5 bases for V and 5 bases for J; bases not matched to a gene: 8. The CDR3 is made up of 14 amino acids. In DNA form, the CDR3 reads TGTGCCAGCAGTCGCAGGGGGCAGATTACTGAAGCTTTCTTT. As protein: CASSRRGQITEAFF.

The chain combines TRBV18 with TRBJ1-2; 9 positions agree with TRBD1. V gave up 3 bases and J gave up 0 bases; unmatched junction bases: 14. The CDR3 runs 19 residues. CDR1 is KGHSH, CDR2 LQKENI, per germline. CDR3: CASSPDIWGQGASNYGYTF. The CDR3 nucleotides read TGTGCCAGCTCACCTGATATATGGGGACAGGGAGCTTCTAACTATGGCTACACCTTC.

The rearrangement links TRBV18 to TRBJ1-1, with D uncertain. The ends were cut back, 1 base at V and 6 bases at J, with 6 bases in the middle. The CDR3 has 12 amino acids. The germline gives CDR1 KGHSH, CDR2 LQKENI. CDR3 protein: CASSPLSAEAFF. As DNA, the CDR3 is TGTGCCAGCTCACCACTATCGGCTGAAGCTTTCTTT.

CDR3 sequence reads: CASSRLLGQLSYGYTF. CDR3 bases: TGTGCCAGCAGTCGCCTTCTGGGACAGTTATCCTATGGCTACACCTTC. This sequence joins TRBV7-9 and TRBJ1-2, with 7 positions matching TRBD1. V lost 6 bases and J lost 4; bases outside the gene matches: 14. The CDR3 is 16 residues long. CDR1 is SEHNR, CDR2 FQNEAQ, per germline (reference sequence).

The V call is TRBV5-1, the J call TRBJ1-1, with D maybe TRBD1 (6 bases). This CDR3 contains 15 residues. CDR1 and CDR2 (germline): SGHRS, YFSETQ. V lost 0 bases to trimming and J lost 5 bases, with 14 bases between them. CDR3 residues: CASSLDPGAGTEAFF. The DNA of the CDR3 is TGCGCCAGCAGCTTGGACCCGGGGGCGGGAACTGAAGCTTTCTTT.

The chain combines TRBV5-1 with TRBJ1-4; possible D gene TRBD1, 5 bases. The V end lost 0 bases, the J end lost 7 bases, and 10 bases lay between the germline ends. This CDR3 contains 14 residues. From germline, CDR1 is SGHRS and CDR2 YFSETQ. The CDR3 here is CASSLGRGVEKLFF. CDR3 nucleotide sequence: TGCGCCAGCAGCTTGGGCAGAGGGGTTGAAAAACTGTTTTTT.

The chain has TRBV19 and TRBJ2-1; D call uncertain. Germline V lookup: CDR1 LNHDA, CDR2 SQIVND (reference sequence). This CDR3 comprises 14 residues. Trimming left V 5 bases short and J 1 base short, with 9 bases between. CDR3 region: CASSLLGSYNEQFF. The CDR3 DNA follows: TGTGCCAGTAGTCTCCTCGGGTCCTACAATGAGCAGTTCTTC.

The gene calls are TRBV9 and TRBJ2-2; 7 bases line up with TRBD2. The germline V gene has CDR1 SGDLS and CDR2 YYNGEE. V gave up 0 bases and J gave up 4 bases; unmatched junction bases: 6. This CDR3 region has 16 residues. CDR3 coding DNA: TGTGCCAGCAGCGTAGGGATAGCGGGTTTCACCGGGGAGCTGTTTTTT. Translation gives CASSVGIAGFTGELFF.

This clone appeared a single time. The chain joins TRBV6-2 or TRBV6-3 to TRBJ2-1, with 9 bases identical to TRBD2. Germline V gene sequence: CDR1 MNHEY, CDR2 SVGEGT. Trimming at V came to 0 bases and at J to 1 base, leaving 10 bases not matched to a gene. CDR3 size: 19 residues. CDR3 loop: CASSYSSSGNRWSYNEQFF. DNA for the CDR3: TGTGCCAGCAGTTACTCGTCTAGCGGGAATCGGTGGTCCTACAATGAGCAGTTCTTC.

The CDR3 sequence: CAWTLAGSFLHF. In DNA form, the CDR3 reads TGTGCCTGGACCTTGGCAGGGTCCTTCCTCCACTTT. The chain is built from TRBV30 and TRBJ1-6; tentative D call: TRBD1 (5 bases). Deletions cut 4 bases from V and 15 bases from J, with 16 bases between. The germline gives CDR1 GTSNPN, CDR2 SVGIG (reference sequence). The CDR3 loop spans 12 amino acids. The whole variable domain, remainder taken from reference TRBV30 and TRBJ1-6, is SQTIHQWPATLVQPVGSPLSLECTVEGTSNPNLYWYRQAAGRGLQLLFYSVGIGQISSEVPQNLSASRPQDRQFILSSKKLLLSDSGFYLCAWTLAGSFLHFGNGTRLTVT.

The gene calls are TRBV2 and TRBJ1-4; perhaps TRBD1 as D (5 bases). V gave up 3 bases and J gave up 3 bases, with 11 bases separating them. CDR3 length equals 15 residues. Germline V CDR1 and CDR2: SNHLY, FYNNEI. The CDR3 here is CASSDPGQPNEKLFF. The CDR3 nucleotides read TGTGCCAGCAGTGACCCAGGGCAGCCTAATGAAAAACTGTTTTTT.

The chain carries TRBV7-9 and TRBJ2-1; D unclear. Germline V gene sequence: CDR1 SEHNR, CDR2 FQNEAQ (reference sequence). With 1 base removed from V and 0 bases from J, the gap between germline ends came to 13 bases. This CDR3 region has 17 residues. CDR3 in DNA: TGTGCCAGCAGCTTAGTTCGAATCTCCCACTCCTACAATGAGCAGTTCTTC. Translation gives CASSLVRISHSYNEQFF.

The chain uses TRBV29-1 and TRBJ1-5; 7 nucleotides match TRBD1. The V gene end was trimmed by 5 bases and the J gene end by 2 bases; junction bases not matched to a gene: 6. CDR3 length: 14 residues. Germline lookup yields CDR1 SQVTM and CDR2 ANQGSEA. DNA of the CDR3: TGCAGCGTTAAGGTTCAGGGGGGCAATCAGCCCCAGCATTTT. Translating gives CSVKVQGGNQPQHF.

The rearrangement joins TRBV6-2 or TRBV6-3 to TRBJ2-2; the D gene is possibly TRBD2 (5 bases). V lost 4 bases, J lost 8 bases, and 14 bases lay in between. The CDR3 is 14 amino acids. Germline lookup yields CDR1 MNHEY and CDR2 SVGEGT. CDR3 sequence (DNA): TGTGCCAGCAGTTCCGGTCCCCAGCGGGGGGAGCTGTTTTTT. Translation: CASSSGPQRGELFF.

This chain uses TRBV6-2 or TRBV6-3 with TRBJ1-1, with a weak D call TRBD1 (5 bases). Per germline, CDR1 MNHEY and CDR2 SVGEGT. This CDR3 spans 14 amino acids. Trimming took off 2 bases at V and 3 bases at J, with 10 bases between the two ends. The CDR3 sequence: CASSYGTRYTEAFF. Here the CDR3 DNA reads TGTGCCAGCAGTTACGGGACCCGCTACACTGAAGCTTTCTTT.

On this clone itself: Other DNA sequences in this specimen translate into the identical CDR3. The CDR3 region has the DNA TGTGCCAGCAGTCCAGGGGTCGGCTACACCTTC. Translating gives CASSPGVGYTF. The V gene is TRBV27, the J gene TRBJ1-2; maybe TRBD1 (6 bases). The germline CDR1 and CDR2 sequences are MNHEY and SMNVEV (reference sequence). V lost 5 bases and J lost 8, with 9 bases in between. This CDR3 is built from 11 residues.

The gene calls are TRBV6-5 and TRBJ2-1, with 8 bases fitting TRBD2. The CDR3 covers 14 residues. The ends lost 6 bases at V and 9 bases at J; junction bases unmatched: 10. The germline V gene encodes CDR1 MNHEY and CDR2 SVGAGI. The CDR3 sequence: CASSLLGLAGEQFF. CDR3 nucleotides: TGTGCCAGCAGCCTTCTTGGACTAGCCGGTGAGCAGTTCTTC.

The J gene is TRBJ1-2, the V gene TRBV19, with 10 bases aligning to TRBD1. CDR1 and CDR2 from the germline V gene are LNHDA and SQIVND (reference sequence). Trimming cost V 5 bases and J 4 bases; bases outside gene matches: 4. The CDR3 spans 14 residues. DNA for the CDR3: TGTGCCAGTAGTCCAAGACAGGGGGCCTATGGCTACACCTTC. Protein product: CASSPRQGAYGYTF.

This chain connects TRBV6-2 or TRBV6-3 to TRBJ2-1; D remains unclear. In germline, CDR1 is MNHEY, CDR2 SVGEGT. The V end lost 6 bases, the J end lost 3 bases, and 9 bases lay between the germline ends. The CDR3 spans 13 residues. DNA for the CDR3: TGTGCCAGCAGCGGCGTAGGCTACAATGAGCAGTTCTTC. This encodes CASSGVGYNEQFF.

This chain joins TRBV3-1 (or the pseudogene TRBV3-2) and TRBJ2-5; D not resolved. Per germline, CDR1 LGHDT and CDR2 YNNKEL (reference sequence). V was cut by 7 bases and J by 5 bases, with 8 bases left in between. The CDR3 length is 11 residues. Written as DNA, the CDR3 is TGTGCCAGCACCCCAACGGAGACCCAGTACTTC. It yields the protein CASTPTETQYF.